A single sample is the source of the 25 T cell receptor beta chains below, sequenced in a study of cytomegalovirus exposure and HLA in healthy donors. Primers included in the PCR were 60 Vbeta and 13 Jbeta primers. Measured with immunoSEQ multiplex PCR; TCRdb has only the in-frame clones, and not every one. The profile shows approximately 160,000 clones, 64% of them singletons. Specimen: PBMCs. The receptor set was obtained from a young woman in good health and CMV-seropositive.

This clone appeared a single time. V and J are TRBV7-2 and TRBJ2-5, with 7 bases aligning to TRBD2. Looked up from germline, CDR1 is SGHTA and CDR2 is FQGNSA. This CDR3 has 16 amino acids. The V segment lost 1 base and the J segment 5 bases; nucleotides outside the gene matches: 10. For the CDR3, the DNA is TGTGCCAGCAGCTTAGTGGCTAGCGGAGGCTGGGAGACCCAGTACTTC. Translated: CASSLVASGGWETQYF.

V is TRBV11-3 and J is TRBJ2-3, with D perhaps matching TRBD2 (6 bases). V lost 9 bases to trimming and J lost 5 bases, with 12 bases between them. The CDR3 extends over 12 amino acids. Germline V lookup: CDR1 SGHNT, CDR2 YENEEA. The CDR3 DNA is TGTGCCAGTTCAGTGGGGGGAGATACGCAGTATTTT. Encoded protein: CASSVGGDTQYF.

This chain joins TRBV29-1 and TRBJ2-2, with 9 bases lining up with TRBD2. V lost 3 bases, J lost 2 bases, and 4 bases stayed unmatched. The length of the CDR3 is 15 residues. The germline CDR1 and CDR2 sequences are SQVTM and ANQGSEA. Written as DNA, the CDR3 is TGCAGCGTTGATATACTAGCGGGTAACACCGGGGAGCTGTTTTTT. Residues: CSVDILAGNTGELFF.

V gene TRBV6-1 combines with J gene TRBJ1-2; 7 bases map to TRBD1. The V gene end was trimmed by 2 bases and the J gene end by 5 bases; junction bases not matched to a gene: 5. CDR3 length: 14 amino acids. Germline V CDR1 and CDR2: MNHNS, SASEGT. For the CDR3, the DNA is TGTGCCAGCAGTGAATCCGCAGGGGGATATGGCTACACCTTC. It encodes CASSESAGGYGYTF.

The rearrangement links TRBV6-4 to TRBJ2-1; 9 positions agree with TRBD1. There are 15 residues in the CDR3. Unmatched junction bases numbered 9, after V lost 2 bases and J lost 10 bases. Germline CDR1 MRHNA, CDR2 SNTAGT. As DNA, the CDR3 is TGTGCCAGCAGTGACCCGGGACAGGGCATTCACGAGCAGTTCTTC. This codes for CASSDPGQGIHEQFF.

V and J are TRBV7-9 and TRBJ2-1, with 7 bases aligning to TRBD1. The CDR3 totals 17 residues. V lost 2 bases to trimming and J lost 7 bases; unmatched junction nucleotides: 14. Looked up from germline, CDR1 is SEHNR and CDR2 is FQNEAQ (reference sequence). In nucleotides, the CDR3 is TGTGCCAGCAGCTTACAGGATAGGCAGGGGGTTCAGAATGAGCAGTTCTTC. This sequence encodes CASSLQDRQGVQNEQFF.

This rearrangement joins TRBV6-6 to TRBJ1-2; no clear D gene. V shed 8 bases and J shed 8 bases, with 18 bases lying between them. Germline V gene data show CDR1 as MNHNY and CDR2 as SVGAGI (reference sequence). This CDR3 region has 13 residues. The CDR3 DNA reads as TGTGCCAGCCGCCCTCGGGGTGGTGAGGGCTACACCTTC. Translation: CASRPRGGEGYTF.

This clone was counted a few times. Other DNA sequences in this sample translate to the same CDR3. Here the CDR3 DNA reads TGCGCCAGCAGCTTGAACATGAACACTGAAGCTTTCTTT. As protein: CASSLNMNTEAFF. The V call is TRBV5-1, the J call TRBJ1-1; no clear D. Germline CDR1 and CDR2: SGHRS and YFSETQ. The V gene lost 1 base and the J gene lost 0 bases, with 4 bases spanning the gap. CDR3 length equals 13 residues.

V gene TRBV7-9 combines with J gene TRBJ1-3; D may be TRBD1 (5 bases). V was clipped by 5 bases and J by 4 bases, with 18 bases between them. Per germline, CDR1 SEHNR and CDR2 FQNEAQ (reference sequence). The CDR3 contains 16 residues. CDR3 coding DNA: TGTGCCAGCAGCCCACAGGATTCACGGCCCGGAAACACCATATATTTT. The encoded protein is CASSPQDSRPGNTIYF.

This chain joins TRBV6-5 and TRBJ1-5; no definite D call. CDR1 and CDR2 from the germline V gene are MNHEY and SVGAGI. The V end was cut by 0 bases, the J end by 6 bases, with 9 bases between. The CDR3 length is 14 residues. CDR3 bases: TGTGCCAGCAGTTACTCGGGCCAGAGTCAGCCCCAGCATTTT. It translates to CASSYSGQSQPQHF.

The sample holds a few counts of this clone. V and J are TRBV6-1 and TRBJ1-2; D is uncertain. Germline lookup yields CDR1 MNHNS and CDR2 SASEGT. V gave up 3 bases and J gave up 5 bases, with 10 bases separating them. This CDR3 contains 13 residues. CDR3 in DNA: TGTGCCAGCAGTGAGTCGGTTAGTTATGGCTACACCTTC. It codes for CASSESVSYGYTF.

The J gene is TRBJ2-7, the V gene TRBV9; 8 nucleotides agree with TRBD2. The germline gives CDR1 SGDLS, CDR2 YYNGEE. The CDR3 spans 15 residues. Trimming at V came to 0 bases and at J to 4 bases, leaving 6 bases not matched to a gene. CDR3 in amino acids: CASSVAPGRGYEQYF. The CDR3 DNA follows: TGTGCCAGCAGCGTAGCTCCCGGGAGGGGGTACGAGCAGTACTTC.

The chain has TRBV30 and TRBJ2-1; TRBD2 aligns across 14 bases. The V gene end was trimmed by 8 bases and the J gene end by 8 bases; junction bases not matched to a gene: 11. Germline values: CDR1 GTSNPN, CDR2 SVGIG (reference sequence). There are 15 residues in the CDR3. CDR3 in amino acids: CAGDGGTSGSYEQFF. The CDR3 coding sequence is TGTGCCGGGGACGGGGGGACTAGCGGGAGTTATGAGCAGTTCTTC.

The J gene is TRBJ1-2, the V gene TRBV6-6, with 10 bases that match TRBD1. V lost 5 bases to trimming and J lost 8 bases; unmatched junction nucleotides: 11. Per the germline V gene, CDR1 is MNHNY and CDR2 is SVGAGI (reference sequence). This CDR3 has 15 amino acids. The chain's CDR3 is CASSHTGTGVRGYTF. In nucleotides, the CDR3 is TGTGCCAGCAGTCACACCGGGACAGGGGTTAGGGGCTACACCTTC.

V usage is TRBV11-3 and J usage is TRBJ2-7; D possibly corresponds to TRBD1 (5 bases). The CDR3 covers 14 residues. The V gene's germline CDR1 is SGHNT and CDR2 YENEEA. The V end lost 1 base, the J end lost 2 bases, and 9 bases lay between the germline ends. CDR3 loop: CASSLGGSAYEQYF. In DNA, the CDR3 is TGTGCCAGCAGCTTAGGGGGCAGTGCCTACGAGCAGTACTTC.

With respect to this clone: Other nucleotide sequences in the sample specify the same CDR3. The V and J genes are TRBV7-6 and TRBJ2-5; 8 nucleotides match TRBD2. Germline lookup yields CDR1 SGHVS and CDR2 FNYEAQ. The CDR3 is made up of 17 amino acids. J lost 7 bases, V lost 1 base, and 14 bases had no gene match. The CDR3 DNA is TGTGCCAGCAGCTTAGAGTCACTAGCGGCCGGTCCTGGGACCCAGTACTTC. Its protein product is CASSLESLAAGPGTQYF.

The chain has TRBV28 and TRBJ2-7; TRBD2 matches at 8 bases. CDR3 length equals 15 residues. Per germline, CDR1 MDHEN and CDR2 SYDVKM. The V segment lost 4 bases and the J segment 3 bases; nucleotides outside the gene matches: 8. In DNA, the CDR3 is TGTGCCAGCAGTTCGGGACTAGTGAAGTACTACGAGCAGTACTTC. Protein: CASSSGLVKYYEQYF.

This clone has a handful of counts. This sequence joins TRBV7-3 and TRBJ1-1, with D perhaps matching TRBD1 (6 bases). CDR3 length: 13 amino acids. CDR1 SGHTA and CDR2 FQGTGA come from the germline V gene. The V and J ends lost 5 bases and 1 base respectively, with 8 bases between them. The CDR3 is CASSQGRNTEAFF. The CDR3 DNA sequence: TGTGCCAGCAGCCAGGGGAGGAACACTGAAGCTTTCTTT. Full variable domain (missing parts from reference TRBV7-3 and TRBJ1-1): GAGVSQTPSNKVTEKGKYVELRCDPISGHTALYWYRQSLGQGPEFLIYFQGTGAADDSGLPNDRFFAVRPEGSVSTLKIQRTERGDSAVYLCASSQGRNTEAFFGQGTRLTVV.

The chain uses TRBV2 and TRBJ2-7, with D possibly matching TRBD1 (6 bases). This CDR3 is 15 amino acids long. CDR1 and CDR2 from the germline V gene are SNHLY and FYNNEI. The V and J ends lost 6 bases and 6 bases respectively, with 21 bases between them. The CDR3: CASSTTLQGSGEQYF. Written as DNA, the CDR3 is TGTGCCAGCAGCACAACCCTACAGGGCTCGGGCGAGCAGTACTTC.

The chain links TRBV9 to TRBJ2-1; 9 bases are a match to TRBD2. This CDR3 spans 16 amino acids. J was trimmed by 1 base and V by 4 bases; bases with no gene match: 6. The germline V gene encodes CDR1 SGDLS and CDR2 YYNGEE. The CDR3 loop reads CASSPPAGGSYNEQFF. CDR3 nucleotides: TGTGCCAGCAGCCCCCCCGCGGGAGGGTCCTACAATGAGCAGTTCTTC.

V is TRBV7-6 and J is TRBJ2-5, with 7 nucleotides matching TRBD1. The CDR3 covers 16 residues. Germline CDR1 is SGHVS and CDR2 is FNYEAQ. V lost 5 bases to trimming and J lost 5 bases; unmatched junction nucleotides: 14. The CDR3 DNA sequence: TGTGCCAGCAGCCTGGGACAGATGGAAATTTTGGAGACCCAGTACTTC. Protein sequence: CASSLGQMEILETQYF. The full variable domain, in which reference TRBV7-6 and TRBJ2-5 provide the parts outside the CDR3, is GAGVSQSPRYKVTKRGQDVALRCDPISGHVSLYWYRQALGQGPEFLTYFNYEAQQDKSGLPNDRFSAERPEGSISTLTIQRTEQRDSAMYRCASSLGQMEILETQYFGPGTRLLVL.

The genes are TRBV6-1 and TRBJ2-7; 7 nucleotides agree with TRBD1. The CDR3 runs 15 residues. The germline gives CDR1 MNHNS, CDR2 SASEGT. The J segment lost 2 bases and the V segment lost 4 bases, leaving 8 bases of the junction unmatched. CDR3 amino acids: CASSARQGTTYEQYF. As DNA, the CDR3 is TGTGCCAGCAGTGCCCGACAGGGAACAACCTACGAGCAGTACTTC.

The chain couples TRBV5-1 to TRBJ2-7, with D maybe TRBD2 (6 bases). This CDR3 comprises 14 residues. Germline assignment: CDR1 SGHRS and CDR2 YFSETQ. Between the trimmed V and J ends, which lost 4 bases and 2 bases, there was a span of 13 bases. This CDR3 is CASSQGGPTYEQYF. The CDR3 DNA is TGCGCCAGCAGCCAAGGAGGGCCAACCTACGAGCAGTACTTC.

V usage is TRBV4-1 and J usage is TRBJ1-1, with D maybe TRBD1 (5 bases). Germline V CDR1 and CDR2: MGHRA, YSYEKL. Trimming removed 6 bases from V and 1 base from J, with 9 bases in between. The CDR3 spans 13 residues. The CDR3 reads CASRQVGNTEAFF. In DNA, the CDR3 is TGCGCCAGCAGACAGGTGGGGAACACTGAAGCTTTCTTT.

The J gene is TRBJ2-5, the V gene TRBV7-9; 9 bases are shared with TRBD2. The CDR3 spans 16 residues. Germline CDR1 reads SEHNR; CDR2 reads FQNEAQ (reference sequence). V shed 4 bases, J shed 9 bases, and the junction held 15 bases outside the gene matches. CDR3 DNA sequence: TGTGCCAGCAGCTATATAGCGGGGGCCCTCCCAGCGGCCCAGTACTTC. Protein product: CASSYIAGALPAAQYF.